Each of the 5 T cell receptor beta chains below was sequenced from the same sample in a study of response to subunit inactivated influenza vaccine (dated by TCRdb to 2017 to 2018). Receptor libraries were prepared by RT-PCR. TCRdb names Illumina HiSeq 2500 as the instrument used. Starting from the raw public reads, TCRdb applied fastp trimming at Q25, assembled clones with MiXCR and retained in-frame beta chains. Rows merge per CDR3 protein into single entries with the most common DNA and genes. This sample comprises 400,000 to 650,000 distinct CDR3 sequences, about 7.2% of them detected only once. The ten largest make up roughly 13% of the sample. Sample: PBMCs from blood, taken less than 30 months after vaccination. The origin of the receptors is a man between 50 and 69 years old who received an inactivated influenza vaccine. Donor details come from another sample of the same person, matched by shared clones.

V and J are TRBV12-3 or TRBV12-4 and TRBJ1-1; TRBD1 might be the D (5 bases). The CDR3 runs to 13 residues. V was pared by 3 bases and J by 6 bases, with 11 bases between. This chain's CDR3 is CASSLLEGAEAFF. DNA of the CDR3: TGTGCCAGCAGTTTGTTAGAAGGGGCTGAAGCTTTCTTT.

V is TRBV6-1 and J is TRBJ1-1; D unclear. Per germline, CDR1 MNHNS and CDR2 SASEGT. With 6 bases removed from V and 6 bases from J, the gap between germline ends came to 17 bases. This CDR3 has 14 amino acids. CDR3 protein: CASRSYGVESEAFF. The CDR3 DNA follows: TGTGCCAGCAGATCCTACGGGGTTGAATCTGAAGCTTTCTTT.

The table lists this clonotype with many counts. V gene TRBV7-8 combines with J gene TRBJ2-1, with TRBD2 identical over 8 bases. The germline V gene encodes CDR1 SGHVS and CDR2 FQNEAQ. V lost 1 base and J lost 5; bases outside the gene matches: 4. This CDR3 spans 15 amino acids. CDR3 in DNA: TGTGCCAGCAGCTTAGAAACTAGCGGCAACAATGAGCAGTTCTTC. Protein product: CASSLETSGNNEQFF.

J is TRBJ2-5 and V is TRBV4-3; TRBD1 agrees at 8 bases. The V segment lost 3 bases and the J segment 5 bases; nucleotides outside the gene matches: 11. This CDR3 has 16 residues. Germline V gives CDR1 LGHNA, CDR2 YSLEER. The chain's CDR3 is CASSHSPPGGRETQYF. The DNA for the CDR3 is TGCGCCAGCAGCCATTCTCCCCCAGGGGGCAGGGAGACCCAGTACTTC.

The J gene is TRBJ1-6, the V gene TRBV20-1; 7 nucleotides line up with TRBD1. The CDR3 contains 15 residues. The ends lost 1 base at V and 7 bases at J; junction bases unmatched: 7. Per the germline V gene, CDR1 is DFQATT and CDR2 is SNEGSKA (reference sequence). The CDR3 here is CSARASTGRNSPLHF. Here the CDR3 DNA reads TGCAGTGCTAGAGCTTCGACAGGGCGAAATTCACCCCTCCACTTT.